This T cell receptor beta chain was profiled in a study of identical twins. TCRdb fed the 5' RACE reads into MiXCR, producing one record per CDR3 protein. The table lists 1,800,000 or so distinct CDR3 sequences, about 32% of them singletons. This clonotype was counted only a few times. The antigen is not known. Germline loops: CDR1 SNHLY, CDR2 FYNNEI. The CDR3 sequence is 12 residues long. V lost 6 bases and J lost 4, with 9 bases in between. Broader study findings: Insertions were fewer in abundant cord blood beta clonotypes, whereas memory repertoires showed none of this pattern.

The sequenced sample was cord blood. This sequence joins TRBV2 and TRBJ2-5; weak D call: TRBD2 (5 bases). The origin of this receptor is a newborn girl in good health. In DNA form, the CDR3 reads TGTGCCAGCAGGACGGACTTAGAGACCCAGTACTTC. Protein product: CASRTDLETQYF.